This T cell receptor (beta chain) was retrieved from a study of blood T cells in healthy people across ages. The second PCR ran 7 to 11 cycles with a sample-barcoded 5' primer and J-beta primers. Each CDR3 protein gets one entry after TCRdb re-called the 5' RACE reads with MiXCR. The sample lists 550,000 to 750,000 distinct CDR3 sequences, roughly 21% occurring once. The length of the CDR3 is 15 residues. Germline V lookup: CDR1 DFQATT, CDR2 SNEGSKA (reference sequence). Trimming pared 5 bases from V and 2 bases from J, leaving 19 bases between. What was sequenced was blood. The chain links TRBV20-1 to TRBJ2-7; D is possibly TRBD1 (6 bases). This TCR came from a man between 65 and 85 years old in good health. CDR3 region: CSASDRTGPAYEQYF. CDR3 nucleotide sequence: TGCAGTGCTTCGGACCGTACAGGGCCGGCCTACGAGCAGTACTTC.